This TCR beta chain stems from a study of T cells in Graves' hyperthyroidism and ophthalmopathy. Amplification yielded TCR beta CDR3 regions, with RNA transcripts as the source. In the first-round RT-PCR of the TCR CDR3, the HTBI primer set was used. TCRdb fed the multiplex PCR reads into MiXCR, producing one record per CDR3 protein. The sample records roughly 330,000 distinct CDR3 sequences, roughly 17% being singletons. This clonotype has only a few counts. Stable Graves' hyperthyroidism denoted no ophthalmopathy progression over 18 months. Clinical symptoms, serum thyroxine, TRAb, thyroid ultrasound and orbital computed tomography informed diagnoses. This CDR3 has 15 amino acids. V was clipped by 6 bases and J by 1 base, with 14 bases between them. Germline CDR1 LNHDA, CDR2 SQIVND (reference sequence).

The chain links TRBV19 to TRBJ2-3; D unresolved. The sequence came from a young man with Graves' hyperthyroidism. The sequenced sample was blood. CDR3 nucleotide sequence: TGTGCCAGTAGCGCCCAGCACTTGGGCACAGATACGCAGTATTTT. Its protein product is CASSAQHLGTDTQYF.